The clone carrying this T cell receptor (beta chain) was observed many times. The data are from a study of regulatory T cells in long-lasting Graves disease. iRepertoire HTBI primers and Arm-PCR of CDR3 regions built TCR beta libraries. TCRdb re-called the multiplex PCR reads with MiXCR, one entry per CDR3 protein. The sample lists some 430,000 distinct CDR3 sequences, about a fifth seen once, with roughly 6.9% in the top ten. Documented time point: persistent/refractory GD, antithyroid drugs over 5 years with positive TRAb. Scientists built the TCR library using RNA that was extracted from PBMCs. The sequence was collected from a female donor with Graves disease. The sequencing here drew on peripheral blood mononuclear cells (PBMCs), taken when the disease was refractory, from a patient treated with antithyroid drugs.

CDR3 loop: CASSWTPTYEQYF. The DNA for the CDR3 is TGTGCCAGCAGTTGGACCCCCACCTACGAGCAGTACTTC. The chain carries TRBV12-3 or TRBV12-4 and TRBJ2-7; D unclear. V was cut by 4 bases and J by 2 bases, with 9 bases left in between. This CDR3 contains 13 residues.